These T cell receptor beta chains were read from a single sample in a study of T-cell memory formation after mild COVID-19. TCRdb re-called the 5' RACE reads through MiXCR, storing one row per CDR3 protein. This table holds around 340,000 distinct CDR3 sequences, roughly 13% found once. Sequencing used PBMCs or a T cell subset sorted from them (not recorded which). Every receptor here comes from a man in his late teens or twenties who had mild COVID-19 (a few samples of this study predate the infection). Cell type and time point are not known. CDR3s include the opening cysteine and the closing phenylalanine or tryptophan. Each record gives: V gene, D gene, clone size, J gene, CDR3 DNA, CDR3 protein. The D gene is left open where the match is weak. The size of a clone is reported for some rows only, either as once, few or many, or as a class for expanded clones.

>TRBV20-1|TRBD2|.|TRBJ2-3
TGCAGTGCTAGAGATCTTTCCGGGGGGGGCACAGATACGCAGTATTTT
CSARDLSGGGTDTQYF
>TRBV10-3|.|many|TRBJ2-2
TGTGCCATCAGTGCGGTGAACACCGGGGAGCTGTTTTTT
CAISAVNTGELFF
>TRBV6-2/TRBV6-3|.|.|TRBJ2-7
TGTGCCAGCAGTTCGCGGGGGCGCGGGTCCTACGAGCAGTACTTC
CASSSRGRGSYEQYF
>TRBV4-1|TRBD2|few|TRBJ2-7
TGCGCCAGCAGCCGCCGTGGTTCCGGGACTAGCGGTACCTACGAGCAGTACTTC
CASSRRGSGTSGTYEQYF
>TRBV27|TRBD1|few|TRBJ1-6
TGTGCCAGCAGCTTTAGCTGGGGGGACAGCAATTCACCCCTCCACTTT
CASSFSWGDSNSPLHF
>TRBV4-3|TRBD1|.|TRBJ1-4
TGCGCCAGCAGCCAAGTGGGGAAAACAGGGGCTGAAAAACTGTTTTTT
CASSQVGKTGAEKLFF
>TRBV5-5|TRBD1|.|TRBJ2-3
TGTGCCAGCAGCCGAGGTCCGGCCAGGGGGTCCACAGATACGCAGTATTTT
CASSRGPARGSTDTQYF
>TRBV7-2|.|few|TRBJ1-3
TGTGCCAGCAGCTTAGGGGCGGCAGGGAGGGGAAACACCATATATTTT
CASSLGAAGRGNTIYF
>TRBV2|.|.|TRBJ2-2
TGTGCCAGCCAGGGGACCGGGACGGTGAACACCGGGGAGCTGTTTTTT
CASQGTGTVNTGELFF
>TRBV7-9|TRBD2|.|TRBJ2-3
TGTGCCAGCAGCCCGACTAGCGATAGGACAGATACGCAGTATTTT
CASSPTSDRTDTQYF
>TRBV6-2/TRBV6-3|TRBD1|.|TRBJ2-2
TGTGCCAGCAGACCAGACAGGGCGGGCACCGGGGAGCTGTTTTTT
CASRPDRAGTGELFF
>TRBV6-6|TRBD1|.|TRBJ2-7
TGTGCCAGCAGTCTACAGGGGGCTTCGTACGAGCAGTACTTC
CASSLQGASYEQYF
>TRBV29-1|.|few|TRBJ1-5
TGCAGCGTTGCAGGGAGTCAGGGAGACAATCAGCCCCAGCATTTT
CSVAGSQGDNQPQHF
>TRBV5-1|.|few|TRBJ2-2
TGCGCCAGCAGCTTAAGGCAGGGGTACACCGGGGAGCTGTTTTTT
CASSLRQGYTGELFF
>TRBV10-2|.|.|TRBJ2-7
TGCGCCAGCAGGGAGGGGCCGTCCTACGAGCAGTACTTC
CASREGPSYEQYF
>TRBV11-2|.|few|TRBJ2-3
TGTGCCAGCAGCGAACTGGGCACGCAGTATTTT
CASSELGTQYF
>TRBV5-1|TRBD1|.|TRBJ1-2
TGCGCCAGCAGCCCAACGGACAGGATTGTCTATGGCTACACCTTC
CASSPTDRIVYGYTF
>TRBV6-2/TRBV6-3|TRBD2|few|TRBJ2-5
TGTGCCAGCAGTCGGGCGAGGAGCGGGGGCCTCCAAGAGACCCAGTACTTC
CASSRARSGGLQETQYF
>TRBV27|TRBD2|many|TRBJ2-1
TGTGCCAGCAGTTTGACCCTAGCGGGGGCCTCCTACAATGAGCAGTTCTTC
CASSLTLAGASYNEQFF
>TRBV29-1|TRBD1|.|TRBJ2-5
TGCAGCGTTGCCAGGGGGCGATTTATAGAGACCCAGTACTTC
CSVARGRFIETQYF
>TRBV7-3|TRBD1|.|TRBJ2-2
TGTGCCAGCAGCTCGACAGGGGCCAACGGGGAGCTGTTTTTT
CASSSTGANGELFF
>TRBV5-1|TRBD2|many|TRBJ2-3
TGCGCCAGCAGCTCCTCCGGGACTAGGGGAGATACGCAGTATTTT
CASSSSGTRGDTQYF
>TRBV7-9|TRBD1|few|TRBJ1-3
TGTGCCAGCAGCTTAACCCCGTTGGTGGACAGGGATTTT
CASSLTPLVDRDF
>TRBV12-3/TRBV12-4|.|.|TRBJ2-7
TGTGCCAGCAGTTTAGCGCTAGGGCCCTACGAGCAGTACTTC
CASSLALGPYEQYF
>TRBV30|TRBD1|.|TRBJ1-5
TGTGCCTGGGCGGGACAGGGGGATCAGCCCCAGCATTTT
CAWAGQGDQPQHF
>TRBV7-2|TRBD1|.|TRBJ2-3
TGTGCCAGCAGCTCCCGACAGGGCTTGACAGATACGCAGTATTTT
CASSSRQGLTDTQYF
>TRBV14|.|.|TRBJ2-7
TGTGCCAGCAGCCAAGCCCTGGGAGGCGAGCAGTACTTC
CASSQALGGEQYF
>TRBV7-6|.|few|TRBJ2-1
TGTGCCAGCAGCTGGAGACAGCGGGATGAGCAGTTCTTC
CASSWRQRDEQFF
>TRBV4-2|TRBD2|few|TRBJ2-1
TGTGCCAGCAGCCAAGACCTAGCGGGGGGCTCCTACAATGAGCAGTTCTTC
CASSQDLAGGSYNEQFF
>TRBV3-1|TRBD2|few|TRBJ2-5
TGTGCCAGCAGCCGCCGGAGCGGGGTCGAGGTTGAGACCCAGTACTTC
CASSRRSGVEVETQYF
>TRBV5-6|.|many|TRBJ2-1
TGTGCCAGCAGCTTCGCCGCCTTGAATGAGCAGTTCTTC
CASSFAALNEQFF